This T cell receptor (beta chain) was sequenced for a study of regulatory T cells in long-lasting Graves disease. Study-wide findings and caveats: With a small sample size, accuracy may have been reduced.

The time point denotes: newly diagnosed GD, antithyroid drugs for less than 3 months. The authors made the TCR library using RNA they extracted from PBMCs. With iRepertoire HTBI primers and Arm-PCR of CDR3 regions, TCR beta libraries were built. Original analysis: Identification across samples found some 60 TRBV and 12 to 15 TRBJ segments. TCRdb redid the calling of the multiplex PCR reads with MiXCR, one entry per CDR3 protein. What appears here as the V and J calls and clone size reflects TCRdb's work, not the paper's. The table has over 450,000 distinct CDR3 sequences, around 13% seen once. The CDR3 covers 14 residues. The V and J ends lost 4 bases and 4 bases, in that order; junction bases with no gene match: 7. Germline V gene data show CDR1 as LNHDA and CDR2 as SQIVND (reference sequence). Concerning this clonotype: As yet, its antigen is unknown.

This sample also appeared in a second study, on T cells in Graves' hyperthyroidism and ophthalmopathy. In that study: When the TCR CDR3 underwent first-round RT-PCR, the HTBI primer set was used. The model foresaw ophthalmopathy a median roughly 6.3 months prior to onset.

The chain uses TRBV19 and TRBJ2-7, with TRBD1 matching 7 bases. The sequenced sample was peripheral blood mononuclear cells (PBMCs), obtained at new diagnosis, from a patient treated with antithyroid drugs. This receptor was identified in a woman in her 30s with Graves disease. CDR3 in DNA: TGTGCCAGTAGTAATTGGCAGGGGGAGTACGAGCAGTACTTC. Residues: CASSNWQGEYEQYF.